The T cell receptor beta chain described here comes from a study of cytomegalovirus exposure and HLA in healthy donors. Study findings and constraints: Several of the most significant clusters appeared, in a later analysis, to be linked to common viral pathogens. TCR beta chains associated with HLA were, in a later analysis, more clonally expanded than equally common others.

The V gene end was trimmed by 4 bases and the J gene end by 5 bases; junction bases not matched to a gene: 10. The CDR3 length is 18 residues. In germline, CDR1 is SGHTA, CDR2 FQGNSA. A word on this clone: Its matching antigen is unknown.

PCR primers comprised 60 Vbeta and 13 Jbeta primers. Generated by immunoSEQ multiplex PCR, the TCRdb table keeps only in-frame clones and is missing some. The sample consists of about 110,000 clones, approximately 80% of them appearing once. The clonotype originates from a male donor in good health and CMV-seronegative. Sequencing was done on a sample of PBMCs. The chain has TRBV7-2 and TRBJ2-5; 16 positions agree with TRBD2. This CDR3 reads CASSWGTSGRASKETQYF. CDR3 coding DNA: TGTGCCAGCAGCTGGGGGACTAGCGGGAGGGCCAGTAAGGAGACCCAGTACTTC. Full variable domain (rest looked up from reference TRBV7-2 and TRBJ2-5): GAGVSQSPSNKVTEKGKDVELRCDPISGHTALYWYRQSLGQGLEFLIYFQGNSAPDKSGLPSDRFSAERTGGSVSTLTIQRTQQEDSAVYLCASSWGTSGRASKETQYFGPGTRLLVL.